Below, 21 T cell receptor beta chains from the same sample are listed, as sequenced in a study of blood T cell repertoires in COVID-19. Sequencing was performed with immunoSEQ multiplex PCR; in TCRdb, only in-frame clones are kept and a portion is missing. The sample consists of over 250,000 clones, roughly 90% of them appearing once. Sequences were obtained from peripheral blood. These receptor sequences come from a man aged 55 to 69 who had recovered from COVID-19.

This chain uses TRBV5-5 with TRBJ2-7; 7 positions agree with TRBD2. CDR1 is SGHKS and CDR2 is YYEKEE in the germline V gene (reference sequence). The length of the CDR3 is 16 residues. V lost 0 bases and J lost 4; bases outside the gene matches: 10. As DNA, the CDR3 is TGTGCCAGCAGCTTGGCCTCAGGGAGGGATCGTTACGAGCAGTACTTC. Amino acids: CASSLASGRDRYEQYF.

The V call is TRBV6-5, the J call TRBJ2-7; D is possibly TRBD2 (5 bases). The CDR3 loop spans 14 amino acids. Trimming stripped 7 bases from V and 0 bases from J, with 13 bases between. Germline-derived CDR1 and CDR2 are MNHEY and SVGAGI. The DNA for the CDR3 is TGTGCCAGCAAGTATCGTGGGAGCTCCTACGAGCAGTACTTC. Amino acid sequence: CASKYRGSSYEQYF.

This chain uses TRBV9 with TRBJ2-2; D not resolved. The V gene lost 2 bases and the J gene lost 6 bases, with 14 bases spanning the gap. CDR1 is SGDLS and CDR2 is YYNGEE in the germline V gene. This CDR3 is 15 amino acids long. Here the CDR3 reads CASSVSGFGSGELFF. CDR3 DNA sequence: TGTGCCAGCAGCGTGTCTGGCTTCGGGTCCGGGGAGCTGTTTTTT.

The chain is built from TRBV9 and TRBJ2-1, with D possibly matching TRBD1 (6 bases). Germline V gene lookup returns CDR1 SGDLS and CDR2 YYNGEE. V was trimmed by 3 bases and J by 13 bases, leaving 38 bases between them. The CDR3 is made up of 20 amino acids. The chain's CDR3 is CASSALVRPPPTGSKGIQFF. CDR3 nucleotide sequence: TGTGCCAGCAGCGCCCTCGTCCGACCCCCCCCCACAGGGAGCAAGGGGATCCAGTTCTTC.

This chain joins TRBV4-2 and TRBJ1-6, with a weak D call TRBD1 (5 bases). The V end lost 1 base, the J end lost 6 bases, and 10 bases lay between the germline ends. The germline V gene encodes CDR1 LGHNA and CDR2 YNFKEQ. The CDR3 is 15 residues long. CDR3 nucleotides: TGTGCCAGCAGCCAAGTCCACGACAGTAATTCACCCCTCCACTTT. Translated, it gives CASSQVHDSNSPLHF.

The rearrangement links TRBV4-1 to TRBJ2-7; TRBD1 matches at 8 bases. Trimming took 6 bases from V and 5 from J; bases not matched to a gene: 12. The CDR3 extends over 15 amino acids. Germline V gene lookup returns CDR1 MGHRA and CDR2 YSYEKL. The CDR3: CASRFIQGGRDEQYF. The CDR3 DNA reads TGCGCCAGCAGATTCATACAGGGGGGAAGAGACGAGCAGTACTTC.

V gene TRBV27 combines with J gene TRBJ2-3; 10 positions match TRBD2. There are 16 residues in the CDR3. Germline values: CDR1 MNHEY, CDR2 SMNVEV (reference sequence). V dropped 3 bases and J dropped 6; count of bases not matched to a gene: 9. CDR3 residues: CASSLLAGDHIDTQYF. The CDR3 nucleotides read TGTGCCAGCAGTTTGCTAGCGGGGGACCACATTGATACGCAGTATTTT.

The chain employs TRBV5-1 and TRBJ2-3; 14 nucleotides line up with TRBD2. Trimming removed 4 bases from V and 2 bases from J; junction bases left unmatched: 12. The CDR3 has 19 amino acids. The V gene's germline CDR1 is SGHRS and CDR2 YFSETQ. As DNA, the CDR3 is TGCGCCAGCAGCCCCGGACTAGCGGGGGGAATAAGTTCCACAGATACGCAGTATTTT. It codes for CASSPGLAGGISSTDTQYF. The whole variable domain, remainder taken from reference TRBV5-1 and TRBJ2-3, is KAGVTQTPRYLIKTRGQQVTLSCSPISGHRSVSWYQQTPGQGLQFLFEYFSETQRNKGNFPGRFSGRQFSNSRSEMNVSTLELGDSALYLCASSPGLAGGISSTDTQYFGPGTRLTVL.

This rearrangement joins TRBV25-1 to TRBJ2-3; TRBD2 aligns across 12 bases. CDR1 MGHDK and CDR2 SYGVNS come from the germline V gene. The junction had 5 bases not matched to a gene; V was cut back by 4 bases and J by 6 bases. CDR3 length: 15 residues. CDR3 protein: CASSGTSGVGDTQYF. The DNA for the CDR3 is TGTGCCAGCAGTGGGACTAGCGGGGTAGGGGATACGCAGTATTTT.

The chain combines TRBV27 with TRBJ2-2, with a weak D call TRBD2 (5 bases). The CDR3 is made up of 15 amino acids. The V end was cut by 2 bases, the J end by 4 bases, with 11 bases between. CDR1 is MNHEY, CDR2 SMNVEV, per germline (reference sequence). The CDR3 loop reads CASSLLGGITGELFF. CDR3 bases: TGTGCCAGCAGTTTACTAGGAGGAATCACCGGGGAGCTGTTTTTT.

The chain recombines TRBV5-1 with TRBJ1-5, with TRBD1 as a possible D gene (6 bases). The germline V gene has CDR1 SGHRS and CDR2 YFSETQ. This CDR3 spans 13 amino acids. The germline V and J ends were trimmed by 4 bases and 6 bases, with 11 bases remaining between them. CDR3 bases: TGCGCCAGCAGCCCAGGGGTGGGTCAGCCCCAGCATTTT. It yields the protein CASSPGVGQPQHF.

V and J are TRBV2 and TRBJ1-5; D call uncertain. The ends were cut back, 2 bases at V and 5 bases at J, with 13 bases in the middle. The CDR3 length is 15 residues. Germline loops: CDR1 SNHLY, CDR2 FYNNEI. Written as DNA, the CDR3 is TGTGCCAGCAGTGAAAGGCGGTATAAGGATCAGCCCCAGCATTTT. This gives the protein CASSERRYKDQPQHF.

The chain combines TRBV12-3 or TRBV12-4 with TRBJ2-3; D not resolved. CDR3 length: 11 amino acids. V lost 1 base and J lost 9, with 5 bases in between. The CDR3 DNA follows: TGTGCCAGCAGTTTAGTGGGCACGCAGTATTTT. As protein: CASSLVGTQYF.

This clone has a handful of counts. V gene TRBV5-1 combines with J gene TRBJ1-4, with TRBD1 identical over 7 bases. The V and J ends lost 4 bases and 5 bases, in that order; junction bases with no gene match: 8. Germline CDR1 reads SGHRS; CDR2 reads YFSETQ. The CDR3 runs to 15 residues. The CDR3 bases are TGCGCCAGCAGCCGTAACAGGGACAGCAATGAAAAACTGTTTTTT. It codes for CASSRNRDSNEKLFF.

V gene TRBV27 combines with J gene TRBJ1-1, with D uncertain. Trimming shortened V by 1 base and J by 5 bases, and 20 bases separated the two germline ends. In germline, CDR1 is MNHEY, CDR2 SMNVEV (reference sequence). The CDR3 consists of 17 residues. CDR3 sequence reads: CASSLWAGPSLQTEAFF. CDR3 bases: TGTGCCAGCAGTTTATGGGCAGGTCCTTCTTTACAGACTGAAGCTTTCTTT.

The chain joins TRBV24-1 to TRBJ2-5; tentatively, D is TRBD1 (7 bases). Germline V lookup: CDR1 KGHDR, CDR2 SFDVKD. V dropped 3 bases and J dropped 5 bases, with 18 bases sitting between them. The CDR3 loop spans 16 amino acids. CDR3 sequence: CATSDDMEGAEETQYF. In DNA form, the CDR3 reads TGTGCCACCAGTGATGATATGGAGGGGGCTGAGGAGACCCAGTACTTC.

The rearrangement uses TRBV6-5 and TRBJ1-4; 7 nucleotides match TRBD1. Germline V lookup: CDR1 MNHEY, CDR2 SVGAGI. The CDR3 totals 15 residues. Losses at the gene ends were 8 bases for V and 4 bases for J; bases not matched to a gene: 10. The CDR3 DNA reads TGTGCCAGCTCTCAGGGGGGCAGTGTTAATGAAAAACTGTTTTTT. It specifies CASSQGGSVNEKLFF.

The chain's CDR3 is CASSQEFTGADRGKAFF. Here the CDR3 DNA reads TGTGCCAGCAGCCAAGAATTCACAGGGGCTGACAGGGGAAAAGCTTTCTTT. The V gene is TRBV14, the J gene TRBJ1-1, with 8 nucleotides matching TRBD1. The CDR3 is 17 residues long. Looked up from germline, CDR1 is SGHDN and CDR2 is FVKESK. J gave up 9 bases and V 0 bases, and 15 bases lay outside the gene matches.

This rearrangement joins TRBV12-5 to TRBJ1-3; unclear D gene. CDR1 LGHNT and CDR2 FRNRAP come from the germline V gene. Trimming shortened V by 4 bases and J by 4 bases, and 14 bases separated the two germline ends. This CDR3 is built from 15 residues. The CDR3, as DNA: TGTGCTAGTGGTTCCTTGTTGGGGAGCGGAAACACCATATATTTT. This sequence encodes CASGSLLGSGNTIYF.

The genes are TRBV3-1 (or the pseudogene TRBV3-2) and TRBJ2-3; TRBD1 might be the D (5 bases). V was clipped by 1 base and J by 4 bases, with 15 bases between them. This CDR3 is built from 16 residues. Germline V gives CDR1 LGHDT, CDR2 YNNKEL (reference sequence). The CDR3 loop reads CASSQGVRGSADTQYF. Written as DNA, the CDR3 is TGTGCCAGCAGCCAAGGGGTTAGGGGTTCGGCAGATACGCAGTATTTT.

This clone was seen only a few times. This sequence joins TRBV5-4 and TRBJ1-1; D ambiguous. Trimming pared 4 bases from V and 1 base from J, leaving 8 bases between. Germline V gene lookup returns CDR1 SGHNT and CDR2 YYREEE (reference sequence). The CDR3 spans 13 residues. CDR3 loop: CASSGGPNTEAFF. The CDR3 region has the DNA TGTGCCAGCAGCGGCGGCCCGAACACTGAAGCTTTCTTT.